These T cell receptor beta chains were read from a single sample in a study of blood T cells in healthy people across ages. TCRdb used MiXCR to reprocess the 5' RACE reads, holding one entry per CDR3 protein. Of over 450,000 distinct CDR3 sequences in the sample, around 24% were seen once. A further study also used this sample, focusing on T cells of mothers and their children.

The specimen sequenced was blood. The receptors were gathered from a boy between 10 and 17 years old in good health. Both conserved end residues are part of each CDR3. A D gene is named only where the DNA matches it firmly. Expanded clones get a size class; other rows say once, few or many, or leave the size out.

cdr3_nt cdr3_aa v_call clone_size d_call j_call
TGTGCCAGCAGCTCAGGACAGCCGAACACCGGGGAGCTGTTTTTT CASSSGQPNTGELFF TRBV7-6 . . TRBJ2-2
TGTGCCAGCAGTTACGGGGTTTCCAGCGGGGGACTACAAGAGACCCAGTACTTC CASSYGVSSGGLQETQYF TRBV6-2/TRBV6-3 . TRBD2 TRBJ2-5
TGTGCCAGCAGCTTACCGGCGGACACCGGGGAGCTGTTTTTT CASSLPADTGELFF TRBV7-3 . . TRBJ2-2
TGTGCCAGCGCCTACTCGGTGATTGGTAATGAGCAGTTCTTC CASAYSVIGNEQFF TRBV6-2/TRBV6-3 few . TRBJ2-1
TGTGCCACCCGCTGGGCAGATACGCAGTATTTT CATRWADTQYF TRBV24-1 few . TRBJ2-3
TGTGCCAGCAGTCGCGGACAGCTAGCCAAAAACATTCAGTACTTC CASSRGQLAKNIQYF TRBV6-2/TRBV6-3 . . TRBJ2-4
TGTGCTAGCAGCCGGGACTTGAGCTCCTACAATGAGCAGTTCTTC CASSRDLSSYNEQFF TRBV7-7 few . TRBJ2-1
TGTGCCAGCAGAATAGGGGAGGGAGCTGAAGCTTTCTTT CASRIGEGAEAFF TRBV12-3/TRBV12-4 . . TRBJ1-1
TGTGCCAGCATCATCACGCAAGTGGGAATTCGGCCTCCCGAGCAGTACTTC CASIITQVGIRPPEQYF TRBV7-3 . . TRBJ2-7
TGTGCCAGCAGCTTAGGGACAGACTCACCCCTCCACTTT CASSLGTDSPLHF TRBV7-6 many . TRBJ1-6
TGTGCCATGGGGGCAGGGATGGAACTGTTTTTT CAMGAGMELFF TRBV10-3 few . TRBJ1-4
TGTGCCAGCAGCTTAGCCAACGCCGGGACTCTGTCGGGAGATACGCAGTATTTT CASSLANAGTLSGDTQYF TRBV7-8 few . TRBJ2-3
TGCAGTGCTCAGGGGCCAACTAATGAAAAACTGTTTTTT CSAQGPTNEKLFF TRBV20-1 few . TRBJ1-4
TGTGCCACCAGCAGAGGAGTCGACCGCCGCGGGTACACCTTC CATSRGVDRRGYTF TRBV15 few . TRBJ1-2
TGTGCCAGCAGTTTGTTGTCTAGCGGTCTTACCTACGAGCAGTACTTC CASSLLSSGLTYEQYF TRBV27 . TRBD2 TRBJ2-7
TGTGCCAGCAGTGAGAGGACTGTAATGAACACTGAAGCTTTCTTT CASSERTVMNTEAFF TRBV6-2/TRBV6-3 few . TRBJ1-1
TGCGCCAGCAGCCAAGATGGGGTTAGTAGCGGGAGGGATGAGCGGTTCTTC CASSQDGVSSGRDERFF TRBV4-1 . TRBD2 TRBJ2-1
TGTGCCAGCAGCTTACTGCCAGGCACAGATACGCAGTATTTT CASSLLPGTDTQYF TRBV7-6 . . TRBJ2-3
TGTGCCAGCAGACCTAGCGGGCCCTCCTACGAGCAGTACTTC CASRPSGPSYEQYF TRBV12-3/TRBV12-4 . TRBD2 TRBJ2-7
TGTGCCAGCAGTTTCCTGACTAGCGGTTACAATGAGCAGTTCTTC CASSFLTSGYNEQFF TRBV28 . TRBD2 TRBJ2-1
TGTGCCAGCAGCTTCGCAGACAGGGGCACGTACGAGCAGTACTTC CASSFADRGTYEQYF TRBV7-9 . TRBD1 TRBJ2-7
TGCGCCAGCAGCCAAGACCGCGGGGGAACCTACAATGAGCAGTTCTTC CASSQDRGGTYNEQFF TRBV4-3 few TRBD2 TRBJ2-1
TGTGCCTCCAGGGGGATGTTTGGCTACACCTTC CASRGMFGYTF TRBV12-3/TRBV12-4 few TRBD1 TRBJ1-2
TGCGCCAGCAGTTATGGACAAAATGGCTACACCTTC CASSYGQNGYTF TRBV5-1 once . TRBJ1-2
TGTGCCAGCAGTGGAAAAGAGACCCAGTACTTC CASSGKETQYF TRBV6-1 few . TRBJ2-5
TGCGCCAGCAGCCAAGACTATGACAGGGCGTCCGGCTACACCTTC CASSQDYDRASGYTF TRBV4-3 . TRBD1 TRBJ1-2
TGTGCCAGCAGCCAAGACGGGAGCTCCTATAATTCACCCCTCCACTTT CASSQDGSSYNSPLHF TRBV3-1 few . TRBJ1-6